A selection of T cell receptor beta chains follows, all from one sample in a study of beta chain features in type 1 diabetes. Sequencing was performed with immunoSEQ multiplex PCR; in TCRdb, only in-frame clones are kept and a portion is missing. The sample holds approximately 470,000 clones, around 28% seen once. Sequencing used naive CD4+ T cells from blood. These receptors originate from a man aged 18 to 30 in good health. The CDR3 runs from the conserved cysteine through the conserved F or W. D genes are given only for firm matches. Rows give clone size only sometimes, using once, few, many, or a class for an expanded clone.

clone_size: few; v_call: TRBV28; j_call: TRBJ2-5; d_call: -; cdr3_aa: CASSFFRGTETQYF; cdr3_nt: TGTGCCAGCAGTTTCTTTCGCGGGACCGAGACCCAGTACTTC
clone_size: few; v_call: TRBV7-9; j_call: TRBJ2-1; d_call: TRBD2; cdr3_aa: CASKTSGYNEQFF; cdr3_nt: TGTGCCAGCAAAACTAGCGGGTACAATGAGCAGTTCTTC
clone_size: few; v_call: TRBV29-1; j_call: TRBJ2-2; d_call: TRBD2; cdr3_aa: CSGAAGGPTGELFF; cdr3_nt: TGCAGCGGGGCAGCGGGAGGGCCCACCGGGGAGCTGTTTTTT
clone_size: -; v_call: TRBV5-4; j_call: TRBJ2-2; d_call: -; cdr3_aa: CASTSSYTGELFF; cdr3_nt: TGTGCCAGCACCTCAAGTTACACCGGGGAGCTGTTTTTT
clone_size: -; v_call: TRBV7-9; j_call: TRBJ2-1; d_call: -; cdr3_aa: CASSFLYNEQFF; cdr3_nt: TGTGCCAGCAGCTTCCTCTACAATGAGCAGTTCTTC
clone_size: -; v_call: TRBV30; j_call: TRBJ1-2; d_call: -; cdr3_aa: CAWNGGHSNYGYTF; cdr3_nt: TGTGCCTGGAACGGGGGACACTCTAACTATGGCTACACCTTC
clone_size: -; v_call: TRBV29-1; j_call: TRBJ2-3; d_call: TRBD2; cdr3_aa: CSVRAGLTDTQYF; cdr3_nt: TGCAGCGTCAGAGCGGGACTCACAGATACGCAGTATTTT
clone_size: -; v_call: TRBV10-3; j_call: TRBJ1-1; d_call: TRBD1; cdr3_aa: CAISTQGARTEAFF; cdr3_nt: TGTGCCATCAGCACACAGGGGGCGAGGACTGAAGCTTTCTTT
clone_size: -; v_call: TRBV5-1; j_call: TRBJ2-3; d_call: TRBD2; cdr3_aa: CASSLVGLAGTTDTQYF; cdr3_nt: TGCGCCAGCAGCTTGGTTGGTCTAGCGGGAACCACAGATACGCAGTATTTT
clone_size: -; v_call: TRBV7-9; j_call: TRBJ2-7; d_call: TRBD2; cdr3_aa: CASSLSLAGVSEQYF; cdr3_nt: TGTGCCAGCAGCTTGAGTCTAGCGGGAGTTTCCGAGCAGTACTTC
clone_size: once; v_call: TRBV9; j_call: TRBJ2-2; d_call: TRBD1; cdr3_aa: CASSVQGATGELFF; cdr3_nt: TGTGCCAGCAGCGTACAGGGGGCCACCGGGGAGCTGTTTTTT
clone_size: few; v_call: TRBV27; j_call: TRBJ2-1; d_call: -; cdr3_aa: CASSLKTHNEQFF; cdr3_nt: TGTGCCAGCAGTTTAAAGACACACAATGAGCAGTTCTTC
clone_size: -; v_call: TRBV28; j_call: TRBJ1-2; d_call: -; cdr3_aa: CASRVGPDYGYTF; cdr3_nt: TGTGCCAGCAGGGTGGGACCGGACTATGGCTACACCTTC
clone_size: few; v_call: TRBV7-3; j_call: TRBJ2-2; d_call: -; cdr3_aa: CASRQGEPGELFF; cdr3_nt: TGTGCCAGCCGCCAGGGCGAACCCGGGGAGCTGTTTTTT
clone_size: -; v_call: TRBV7-2; j_call: TRBJ2-3; d_call: TRBD2; cdr3_aa: CASSSRLAVRGADTQYF; cdr3_nt: TGTGCCAGCAGCTCTAGACTAGCGGTTAGGGGTGCAGATACGCAGTATTTT
clone_size: few; v_call: TRBV7-2; j_call: TRBJ2-1; d_call: TRBD1; cdr3_aa: CASSLAGTGGYNEQFF; cdr3_nt: TGTGCCAGCAGCTTAGCTGGGACAGGGGGATACAATGAGCAGTTCTTC
clone_size: -; v_call: TRBV30; j_call: TRBJ1-5; d_call: TRBD1; cdr3_aa: CAWNPSGGSGHQPQHF; cdr3_nt: TGTGCCTGGAACCCCTCAGGGGGAAGCGGTCATCAGCCCCAGCATTTT
clone_size: -; v_call: TRBV18; j_call: TRBJ2-1; d_call: -; cdr3_aa: CASSPLGGANYNEQFF; cdr3_nt: TGTGCCAGCTCACCTCTTGGAGGGGCCAACTACAATGAGCAGTTCTTC
clone_size: once; v_call: TRBV30; j_call: TRBJ2-3; d_call: -; cdr3_aa: CAWVDRPGSTDTQYF; cdr3_nt: TGTGCCTGGGTGGATAGACCGGGGAGCACAGATACGCAGTATTTT
clone_size: -; v_call: TRBV28; j_call: TRBJ2-1; d_call: -; cdr3_aa: CASSSLPLASYNEQFF; cdr3_nt: TGTGCCAGCAGTTCCCTCCCGCTAGCATCCTACAATGAGCAGTTCTTC
clone_size: -; v_call: TRBV6-6; j_call: TRBJ2-2; d_call: TRBD2; cdr3_aa: CASSYIGGRDTGELFF; cdr3_nt: TGTGCCAGCAGTTACATCGGCGGGAGGGACACCGGGGAGCTGTTTTTT
clone_size: few; v_call: TRBV5-4; j_call: TRBJ2-1; d_call: -; cdr3_aa: CASSQLKNNEQFF; cdr3_nt: TGTGCCAGCAGCCAATTGAAAAACAATGAGCAGTTCTTC
clone_size: few; v_call: TRBV5-1; j_call: TRBJ2-1; d_call: -; cdr3_aa: CASSLGGALYEQFF; cdr3_nt: TGCGCCAGCAGCTTGGGGGGCGCGTTATATGAGCAGTTCTTC
clone_size: -; v_call: TRBV9; j_call: TRBJ2-3; d_call: TRBD2; cdr3_aa: CASSADSGRAGDTQYF; cdr3_nt: TGTGCCAGCAGCGCCGATAGCGGGAGAGCAGGAGATACGCAGTATTTT
clone_size: few; v_call: TRBV9; j_call: TRBJ2-3; d_call: -; cdr3_aa: CASNMEADTQYF; cdr3_nt: TGTGCCAGCAATATGGAAGCAGATACGCAGTATTTT
clone_size: -; v_call: TRBV30; j_call: TRBJ2-3; d_call: TRBD2; cdr3_aa: CAWRMGGVTQYF; cdr3_nt: TGTGCCTGGAGGATGGGAGGGGTTACGCAGTATTTT
clone_size: few; v_call: TRBV25-1; j_call: TRBJ2-3; d_call: TRBD1; cdr3_aa: CASSPDRARTDTQYF; cdr3_nt: TGTGCCAGCAGTCCGGACAGGGCCCGCACAGATACGCAGTATTTT
clone_size: few; v_call: TRBV7-9; j_call: TRBJ1-1; d_call: -; cdr3_aa: CASSLQQIMNTEAFF; cdr3_nt: TGTGCCAGCAGCTTACAACAGATTATGAACACTGAAGCTTTCTTT
clone_size: few; v_call: TRBV30; j_call: TRBJ2-7; d_call: TRBD2; cdr3_aa: CAWRSIAGSSYEQYF; cdr3_nt: TGTGCCTGGAGATCCATAGCGGGATCGTCCTACGAGCAGTACTTC
clone_size: -; v_call: TRBV4-1; j_call: TRBJ2-5; d_call: TRBD2; cdr3_aa: CASSQLGTSGSQTQYF; cdr3_nt: TGCGCCAGCAGCCAATTGGGAACTAGCGGGAGCCAGACCCAGTACTTC
clone_size: -; v_call: TRBV10-2; j_call: TRBJ1-2; d_call: -; cdr3_aa: CASSEDTYYGYTF; cdr3_nt: TGCGCCAGCAGTGAAGACACTTACTATGGCTACACCTTC
clone_size: -; v_call: TRBV5-6; j_call: TRBJ2-1; d_call: TRBD2; cdr3_aa: CASSLGTSSLNEQFF; cdr3_nt: TGTGCCAGCAGCCTAGGGACTAGCAGCCTCAATGAGCAGTTCTTC